Detailed here is one T cell receptor beta chain. Clones were sequenced by immunoSEQ multiplex PCR, and TCRdb holds only the in-frame ones, with some missing. The sample contains 2 million to 2.5 million clones, 93% of which appear only once. CDR3 length equals 15 residues. V was clipped by 5 bases and J by 0 bases; unmatched bases: 6. Germline assignment: CDR1 MNHEY and CDR2 SMNVEV (reference sequence). The sample belongs to a study of shared clonotypes between healthy human individuals. Source material: naive CD4+ T cells from PBMCs. Subset: CD45RA+ positively selected. The chain has TRBV27 and TRBJ1-2, with 7 positions matching TRBD1. The clonotype was recovered from a man aged 18-30 years in good health. Some clones in this sample may be carry-over from other donors' samples. The CDR3 spells CASSVDRVANYGYTF. CDR3 nucleotide sequence: TGTGCCAGCAGTGTTGACAGGGTAGCTAACTATGGCTACACCTTC.